This T cell receptor (beta chain) was identified during a study of blood T cell repertoires in COVID-19. Study-wide background: Researchers got acute and convalescent COVID-19 samples from the United States, Italy and Spain. PBMCs, B-cell-depleted T cells, or T cells were the source of the cDNA or gDNA that made up the material.

Libraries were prepared by immunoSEQ multiplex PCR; TCRdb keeps only in-frame clonotypes and omits some of them. The profile shows 290,000 or so clones, about nine tenths of them singletons. Everyone who took part was roughly 18 to 89 years old, and they came from over 20 US areas. Two negative PCRs, clearance, or symptom resolution characterized the recovered Cohort 3 donors. There are 15 residues in the CDR3. V shed 5 bases, J shed 6 bases, and the junction held 7 bases outside the gene matches. Germline-derived CDR1 and CDR2 are LGHNA and YSLEER. The specimen was PBMCs or T cells enriched from blood (not recorded which). This chain uses TRBV4-3 with TRBJ2-1; 10 bases line up with TRBD2. This receptor was taken from a woman under 30 who had recovered from COVID-19. The CDR3: CASSVLASGGNEQFF. In DNA, the CDR3 is TGCGCCAGCAGCGTACTTGCTAGCGGGGGCAATGAGCAGTTCTTC.